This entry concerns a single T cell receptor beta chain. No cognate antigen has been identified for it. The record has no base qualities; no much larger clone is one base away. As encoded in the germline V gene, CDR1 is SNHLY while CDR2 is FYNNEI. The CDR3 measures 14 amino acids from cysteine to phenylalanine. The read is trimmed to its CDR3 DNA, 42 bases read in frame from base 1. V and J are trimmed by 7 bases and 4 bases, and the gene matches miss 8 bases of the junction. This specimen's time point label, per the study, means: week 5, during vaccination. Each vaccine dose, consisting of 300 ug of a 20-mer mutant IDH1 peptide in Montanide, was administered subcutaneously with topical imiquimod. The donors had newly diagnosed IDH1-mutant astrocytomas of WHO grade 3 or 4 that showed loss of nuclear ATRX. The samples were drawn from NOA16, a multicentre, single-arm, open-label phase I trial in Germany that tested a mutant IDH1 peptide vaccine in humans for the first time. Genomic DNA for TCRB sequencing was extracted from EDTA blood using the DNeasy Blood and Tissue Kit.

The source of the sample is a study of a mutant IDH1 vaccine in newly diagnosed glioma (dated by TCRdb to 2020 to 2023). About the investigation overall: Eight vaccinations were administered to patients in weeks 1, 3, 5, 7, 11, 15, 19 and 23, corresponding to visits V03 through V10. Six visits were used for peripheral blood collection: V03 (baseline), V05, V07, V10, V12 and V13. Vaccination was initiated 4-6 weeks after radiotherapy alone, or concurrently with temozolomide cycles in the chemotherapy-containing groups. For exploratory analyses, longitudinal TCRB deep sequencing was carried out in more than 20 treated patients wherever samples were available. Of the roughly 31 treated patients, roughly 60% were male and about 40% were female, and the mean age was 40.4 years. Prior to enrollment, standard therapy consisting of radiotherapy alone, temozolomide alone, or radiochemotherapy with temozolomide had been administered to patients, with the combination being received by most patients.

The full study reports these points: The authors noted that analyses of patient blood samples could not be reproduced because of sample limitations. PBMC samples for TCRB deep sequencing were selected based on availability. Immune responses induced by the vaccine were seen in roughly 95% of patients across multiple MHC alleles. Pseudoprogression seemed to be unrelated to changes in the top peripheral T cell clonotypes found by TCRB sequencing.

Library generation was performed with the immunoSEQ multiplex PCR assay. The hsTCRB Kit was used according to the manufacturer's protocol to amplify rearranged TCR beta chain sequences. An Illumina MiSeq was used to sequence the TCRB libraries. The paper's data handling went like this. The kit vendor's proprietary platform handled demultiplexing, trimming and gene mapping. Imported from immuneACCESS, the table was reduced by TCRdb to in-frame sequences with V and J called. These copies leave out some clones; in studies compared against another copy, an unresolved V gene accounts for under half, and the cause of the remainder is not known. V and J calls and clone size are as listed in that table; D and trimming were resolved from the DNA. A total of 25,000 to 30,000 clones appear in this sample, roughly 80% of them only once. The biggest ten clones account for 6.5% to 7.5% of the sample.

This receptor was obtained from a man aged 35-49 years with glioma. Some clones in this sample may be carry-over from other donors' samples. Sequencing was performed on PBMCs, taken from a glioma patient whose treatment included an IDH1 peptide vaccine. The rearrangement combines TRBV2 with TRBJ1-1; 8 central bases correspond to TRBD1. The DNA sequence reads TGTGCCAGCATACGCGACAGGGGATTCACTGAAGCTTTCTTT. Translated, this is CASIRDRGFTEAFF.